The 27 T cell receptor beta chains below all came from one sample that was sequenced in a study of identical twins. Each CDR3 protein is one row after TCRdb ran MiXCR on the 5' RACE reads. Among under 300,000 distinct CDR3 sequences listed, around 6.5% were seen once. These data were likewise used in another study, on T cells expressing NK-cell markers.

Sequenced sample: CD8+ T cells sorted from blood. The receptor source for this set is a woman aged 18-30 years in good health.

This clonotype turned up a few times. This chain uses TRBV6-2 or TRBV6-3 with TRBJ2-1; TRBD1 might be the D (6 bases). V lost 4 bases and J 7 bases, leaving 11 bases between the germline ends. The CDR3 extends over 13 amino acids. Germline V lookup: CDR1 MNHEY, CDR2 SVGEGT. The CDR3 coding sequence is TGTGCCAGCAGTTGGCTTAGGGGGAATGAGCAGTTCTTC. It specifies CASSWLRGNEQFF.

This clonotype was observed a few times. The rearrangement links TRBV7-2 to TRBJ2-7, with 8 bases matching TRBD2. After removal of 5 bases from V and 6 bases from J, the junction contained 6 bases not matched to a gene. The germline CDR1 and CDR2 sequences are SGHTA and FQGNSA. The CDR3 is made up of 13 amino acids. The CDR3 DNA reads TGTGCCAGCAGCCTAAGCGGGAGACTCGAGCAGTACTTC. Protein: CASSLSGRLEQYF.

Only a few counts were recorded for this clonotype. The chain is built from TRBV12-3 or TRBV12-4 and TRBJ2-2; D possibly corresponds to TRBD2 (5 bases). The length of the CDR3 is 13 residues. V dropped 8 bases and J dropped 2 bases, with 9 bases sitting between them. CDR3 region: CASGLPNTGELFF. The CDR3 DNA reads as TGTGCCAGCGGACTGCCCAACACCGGGGAGCTGTTTTTT.

Many counts were recorded for this clonotype. J is TRBJ2-1 and V is TRBV3-1; D gene unclear. Per the germline V gene, CDR1 is LGHDT and CDR2 is YNNKEL (reference sequence). V was shortened by 0 bases and J by 1 base, with 13 bases between the two germline ends. The CDR3 has 17 residues. The CDR3 sequence is CASSQDSQPRSYNEQFF. CDR3 sequence (DNA): TGTGCCAGCAGCCAAGATTCCCAGCCTAGGTCCTACAATGAGCAGTTCTTC.

This clonotype was observed a few times. The chain employs TRBV5-5 and TRBJ2-2; D assignment may be TRBD1 or TRBD2 (5 bases each). The V gene's germline CDR1 is SGHKS and CDR2 YYEKEE (reference sequence). The CDR3 runs 16 residues. V was pared by 0 bases and J by 4 bases, with 13 bases between. For the CDR3, the DNA is TGTGCCAGCAGCTTGGGCAGGGACGTAATCACCGGGGAGCTGTTTTTT. This translates into CASSLGRDVITGELFF.

The V call is TRBV11-2, the J call TRBJ2-5; 13 bases agree with TRBD2. Losses at the gene ends were 1 base for V and 4 bases for J; bases not matched to a gene: 3. The CDR3 consists of 16 residues. CDR1 SGHAT and CDR2 FQNNGV come from the germline V gene. The CDR3 is CASSLGGLAGIETQYF. CDR3 DNA sequence: TGTGCCAGCAGCTTAGGGGGACTAGCGGGAATAGAGACCCAGTACTTC.

This clonotype was seen ten or more times. The chain carries TRBV7-8 and TRBJ2-7; perhaps D is TRBD1 or TRBD2 (5 bases each). V was clipped by 0 bases and J by 5 bases, with 11 bases between them. The CDR3 is made up of 14 amino acids. Per the germline V gene, CDR1 is SGHVS and CDR2 is FQNEAQ. The CDR3 region has the DNA TGTGCCAGCAGCTTAGCCAGGGACGGCCACGAGCAGTACTTC. The encoded protein is CASSLARDGHEQYF.

The chain has TRBV14 and TRBJ2-1; the D is unclear. The CDR3 covers 18 residues. Between the trimmed V and J ends, which lost 3 bases and 3 bases, there was a span of 21 bases. CDR1 SGHDN and CDR2 FVKESK come from the germline V gene. Written as DNA, the CDR3 is TGTGCCAGCAGCCAGAACCCACCCCTGACTCGTTACTACAATGAGCAGTTCTTC. Translation gives CASSQNPPLTRYYNEQFF.

This clonotype was seen only a few times. The CDR3 nucleotides read TGCGCCAGCAGTGTGTCGCCGGGAGTCTACGAGCAGTACTTC. Its translation is CASSVSPGVYEQYF. The genes are TRBV10-2 and TRBJ2-7, with D tentatively TRBD2 (6 bases). This CDR3 is built from 14 residues. From germline, CDR1 is WSHSY and CDR2 SAAADI. V dropped 4 bases and J dropped 3 bases, with 13 bases sitting between them.

This clonotype was counted at least ten times. The chain is built from TRBV6-2 or TRBV6-3 and TRBJ2-1; 9 positions match TRBD2. Germline CDR1 is MNHEY and CDR2 is SVGEGT. CDR3 length: 15 residues. V was clipped by 6 bases and J by 3 bases; unmatched bases: 6. CDR3 in DNA: TGTGCCAGCAGACTTAGCGGGAGCGTCTACAATGAGCAGTTCTTC. Protein sequence: CASRLSGSVYNEQFF.

Many counts were recorded for this clonotype. The chain is built from TRBV27 and TRBJ2-5; 9 bases fit TRBD1. The CDR3 is made up of 17 amino acids. CDR1 and CDR2 (germline): MNHEY, SMNVEV (reference sequence). V was pared by 2 bases and J by 4 bases, with 11 bases of the junction left unmatched. This CDR3 reads CASSLGPGQGLGETQYF. CDR3 DNA sequence: TGTGCCAGCAGTTTAGGTCCAGGACAGGGGTTGGGAGAGACCCAGTACTTC.

This clonotype has ten or more counts. The genes are TRBV13 and TRBJ1-4; possible D gene TRBD1, 5 bases. Germline assignment: CDR1 PRHDT and CDR2 FYEKMQ (reference sequence). This CDR3 contains 13 residues. V lost 8 bases to trimming and J lost 6 bases, with 13 bases between them. The CDR3 here is CASRTGRHEKLFF. CDR3 DNA sequence: TGTGCCAGCCGGACGGGGCGTCATGAAAAACTGTTTTTT. Based on the CDR3 plus reference TRBV13 and TRBJ1-4, the full variable domain is AAGVIQSPRHLIKEKRETATLKCYPIPRHDTVYWYQQGPGQDPQFLISFYEKMQSDKGSIPDRFSAQQFSDYHSELNMSSLELGDSALYFCASRTGRHEKLFFGSGTQLSVL.

This rearrangement joins TRBV2 to TRBJ1-2; D is undetermined. The CDR3 has 10 residues. The V end lost 7 bases, the J end lost 8 bases, and 8 bases lay between the germline ends. Germline V gene data show CDR1 as SNHLY and CDR2 as FYNNEI. This CDR3 is CASTQAGYTF. In nucleotides, the CDR3 is TGTGCCAGCACCCAGGCGGGCTACACCTTC.

This clonotype came up many times. The chain links TRBV6-2 or TRBV6-3 to TRBJ2-7; TRBD2 aligns across 8 bases. CDR3 length: 14 amino acids. The V segment lost 4 bases and the J segment 1 base; nucleotides outside the gene matches: 3. Germline V lookup: CDR1 MNHEY, CDR2 SVGEGT. The CDR3 loop is CASSLLAASYEQYF. The CDR3 DNA is TGTGCCAGCAGTTTACTAGCGGCATCCTACGAGCAGTACTTC.

This chain links TRBV6-2 or TRBV6-3 with TRBJ2-5; 9 bases fit TRBD1. This CDR3 comprises 14 residues. In germline, CDR1 is MNHEY, CDR2 SVGEGT. Germline trimming cut 8 bases from V and 4 bases from J; bases unmatched to any gene: 8. This chain's CDR3 is CASFLDRGGETQYF. The CDR3 DNA is TGTGCCAGCTTCCTGGACAGGGGAGGAGAGACCCAGTACTTC.

In this sample, this clonotype turned up a few times. The chain links TRBV11-1 to TRBJ2-2, with a possible D match to TRBD2 (5 bases). The CDR3 is 19 amino acids. V lost 4 bases and J lost 4, with 25 bases in between. The germline CDR1 and CDR2 sequences are SGHAT and FQDESV (reference sequence). The CDR3 DNA follows: TGTGCCAGCAGCTCTCCCCTACAACTAGTTGCGGTTGGCACCGGGGAGCTGTTTTTT. Translating gives CASSSPLQLVAVGTGELFF.

The rearrangement links TRBV19 to TRBJ1-1; D perhaps matches TRBD1 (5 bases). The germline V and J ends were trimmed by 8 bases and 1 base, with 14 bases remaining between them. This CDR3 contains 14 residues. CDR1 LNHDA and CDR2 SQIVND come from the germline V gene (reference sequence). CDR3 nucleotide sequence: TGTGCCAGTGCCCATGGGGGGGGGAACACTGAAGCTTTCTTT. Residues: CASAHGGGNTEAFF.

This chain connects TRBV12-3 or TRBV12-4 to TRBJ1-2, with a weak D call TRBD1 (5 bases). Trimming took 3 bases from V and 4 from J, leaving 15 bases between them. This CDR3 region has 15 residues. DNA of the CDR3: TGTGCCAGCAGTTTGGGGCAGGAGTTTGGCTATGGCTACACCTTC. This sequence encodes CASSLGQEFGYGYTF.

This clonotype appeared many times. V is TRBV28 and J is TRBJ2-1; 14 bases align to TRBD2. Germline CDR1 reads MDHEN; CDR2 reads SYDVKM. The CDR3 is made up of 15 amino acids. The trim removed 5 bases at V and 9 bases at J, leaving 6 bases unmatched. CDR3 DNA: TGTGCCAGCAGTCCGGGACTAGCGGGAGAACTTGAGCAGTTCTTC. Translated, it gives CASSPGLAGELEQFF.

The chain recombines TRBV9 with TRBJ2-7; 12 bases align to TRBD2. Germline-derived CDR1 and CDR2 are SGDLS and YYNGEE. The CDR3 runs 13 residues. The V and J ends lost 3 bases and 7 bases, in that order; junction bases with no gene match: 2. DNA of the CDR3: TGTGCCAGCAGCGCGGGACTAGCGGGTGAGCAGTACTTC. Translating gives CASSAGLAGEQYF.

This clonotype appeared many times. The chain is built from TRBV20-1 and TRBJ2-7, with unresolved D. The ends were cut back, 0 bases at V and 4 bases at J, with 16 bases in the middle. This CDR3 is 15 amino acids long. The germline gives CDR1 DFQATT, CDR2 SNEGSKA (reference sequence). The CDR3: CSARDRKALKYEQYF. CDR3 nucleotides: TGCAGTGCTAGAGATCGAAAGGCCCTGAAATACGAGCAGTACTTC.

The chain uses TRBV7-6 and TRBJ2-1; perhaps TRBD1 as D (6 bases). The V end was cut by 3 bases, the J end by 7 bases, with 19 bases between. The V gene's germline CDR1 is SGHVS and CDR2 FNYEAQ. The CDR3 loop spans 16 amino acids. Here the CDR3 reads CASSLDTGTGQNEQFF. The CDR3 coding sequence is TGTGCCAGCAGCTTGGACACAGGGACGGGACAAAATGAGCAGTTCTTC.

This clonotype was observed a handful of times. The J gene is TRBJ2-7, the V gene TRBV30; D gene uncertain. This CDR3 has 11 residues. V was pared by 0 bases and J by 3 bases, with 3 bases between. The germline V gene encodes CDR1 GTSNPN and CDR2 SVGIG (reference sequence). CDR3 bases: TGTGCCTGGAGTGTCCACTACGAGCAGTACTTC. Translation: CAWSVHYEQYF.

Many counts were recorded for this clonotype. The rearrangement joins TRBV27 to TRBJ2-1, with a tentative D call TRBD1 (7 bases). Germline V gene lookup returns CDR1 MNHEY and CDR2 SMNVEV (reference sequence). The germline V and J ends were trimmed by 6 bases and 7 bases, with 22 bases remaining between them. CDR3 length: 16 amino acids. The CDR3 DNA reads TGTGCCAGCAGCAGGAGCACAGGGGAGGTTGGGAATGAGCAGTTCTTC. Translation: CASSRSTGEVGNEQFF.

This clonotype was counted only a few times. This sequence joins TRBV12-3 or TRBV12-4 and TRBJ2-1; tentative D call: TRBD2 (6 bases). Deletions cut 3 bases from V and 8 bases from J, with 17 bases between. The CDR3 runs to 15 residues. This chain's CDR3 is CASSFGTSRFHEQFF. CDR3 in DNA: TGTGCCAGCAGTTTTGGAACTAGCCGATTTCATGAGCAGTTCTTC.

The rearrangement links TRBV11-2 to TRBJ2-7; 9 positions agree with TRBD1. V shed 3 bases and J 2 bases; nucleotides not matched to a gene: 8. Germline V gene lookup returns CDR1 SGHAT and CDR2 FQNNGV. This CDR3 spans 16 amino acids. CDR3 protein: CASSFEMGQGAYEQYF. CDR3 DNA: TGTGCCAGCAGCTTCGAGATGGGACAGGGCGCCTACGAGCAGTACTTC.

The chain combines TRBV27 with TRBJ2-7; 8 bases are a match to TRBD1. The CDR3 covers 14 residues. V lost 3 bases, J lost 3 bases, and 4 bases stayed unmatched. CDR1 and CDR2 from the germline V gene are MNHEY and SMNVEV (reference sequence). The CDR3 DNA reads as TGTGCCAGCAGTTTCACAGGGGGAGTCTACGAGCAGTACTTC. This encodes CASSFTGGVYEQYF.